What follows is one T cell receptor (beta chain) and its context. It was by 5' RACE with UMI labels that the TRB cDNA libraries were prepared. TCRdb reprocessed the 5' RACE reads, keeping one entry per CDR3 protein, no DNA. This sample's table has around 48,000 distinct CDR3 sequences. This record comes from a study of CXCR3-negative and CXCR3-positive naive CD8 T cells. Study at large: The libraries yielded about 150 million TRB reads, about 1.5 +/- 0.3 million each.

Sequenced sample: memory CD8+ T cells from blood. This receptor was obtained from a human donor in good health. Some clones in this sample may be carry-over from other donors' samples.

The CDR3 loop is CASSPRVRGWGVYGYTF. This rearrangement joins TRBV28 to TRBJ1-2. Looked up from germline, CDR1 is MDHEN and CDR2 is SYDVKM. The CDR3 is made up of 17 amino acids.